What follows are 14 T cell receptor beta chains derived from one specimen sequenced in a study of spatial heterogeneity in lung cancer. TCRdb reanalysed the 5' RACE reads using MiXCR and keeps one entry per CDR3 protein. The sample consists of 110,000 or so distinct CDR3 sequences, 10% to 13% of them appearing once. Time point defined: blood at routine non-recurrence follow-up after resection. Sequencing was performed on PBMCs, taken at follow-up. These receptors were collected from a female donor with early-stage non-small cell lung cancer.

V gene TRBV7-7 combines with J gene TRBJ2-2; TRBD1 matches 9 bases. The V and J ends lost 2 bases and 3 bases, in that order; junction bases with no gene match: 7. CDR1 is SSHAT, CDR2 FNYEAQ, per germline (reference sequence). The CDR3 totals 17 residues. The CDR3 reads CASSLNGDRVYTGELFF. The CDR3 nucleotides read TGTGCCAGCAGCTTAAACGGGGACAGGGTCTACACCGGGGAGCTGTTTTTT.

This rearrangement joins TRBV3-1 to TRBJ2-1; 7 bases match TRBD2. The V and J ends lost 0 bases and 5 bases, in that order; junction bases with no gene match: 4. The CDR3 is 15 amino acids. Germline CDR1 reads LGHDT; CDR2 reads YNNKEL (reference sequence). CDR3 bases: TGTGCCAGCAGCCAAGACCTAGCGGAAAACAATGAGCAGTTCTTC. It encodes CASSQDLAENNEQFF.

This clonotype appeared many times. This CDR3 reads CASSLQSTGSYNEQFF. The CDR3 DNA sequence: TGTGCCAGCAGTTTACAGTCGACAGGCTCCTACAATGAGCAGTTCTTC. The chain combines TRBV28 with TRBJ2-1; the D gene is possibly TRBD1 (6 bases). Per germline, CDR1 MDHEN and CDR2 SYDVKM. The V end lost 2 bases, the J end lost 0 bases, and 11 bases lay between the germline ends. The CDR3 loop spans 16 amino acids.

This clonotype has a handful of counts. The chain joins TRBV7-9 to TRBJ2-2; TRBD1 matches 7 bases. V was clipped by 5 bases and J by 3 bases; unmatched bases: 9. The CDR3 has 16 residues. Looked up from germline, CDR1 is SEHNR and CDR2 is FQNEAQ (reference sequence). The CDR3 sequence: CASSPHRGRYTGELFF. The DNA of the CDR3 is TGTGCCAGCAGCCCCCACAGGGGACGGTACACCGGGGAGCTGTTTTTT.

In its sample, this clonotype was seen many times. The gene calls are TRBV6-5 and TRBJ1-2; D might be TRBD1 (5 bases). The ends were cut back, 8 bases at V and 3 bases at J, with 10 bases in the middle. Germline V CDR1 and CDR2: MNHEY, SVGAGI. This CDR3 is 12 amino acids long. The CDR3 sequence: CASGTGDYGYTF. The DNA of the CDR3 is TGTGCCAGCGGGACCGGAGACTATGGCTACACCTTC.

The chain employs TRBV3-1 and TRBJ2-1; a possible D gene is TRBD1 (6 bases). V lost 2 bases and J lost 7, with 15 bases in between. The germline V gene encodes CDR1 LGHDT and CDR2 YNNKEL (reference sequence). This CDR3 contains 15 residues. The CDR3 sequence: CASSQTGTTFNEQFF. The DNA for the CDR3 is TGTGCCAGCAGCCAAACAGGGACCACATTTAATGAGCAGTTCTTC.

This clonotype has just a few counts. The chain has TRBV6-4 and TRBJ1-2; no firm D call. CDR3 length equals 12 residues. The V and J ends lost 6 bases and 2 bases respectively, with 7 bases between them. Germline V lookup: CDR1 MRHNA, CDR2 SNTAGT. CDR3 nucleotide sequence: TGTGCCAGCAGCAGCGGGAACTATGGCTACACCTTC. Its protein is CASSSGNYGYTF.

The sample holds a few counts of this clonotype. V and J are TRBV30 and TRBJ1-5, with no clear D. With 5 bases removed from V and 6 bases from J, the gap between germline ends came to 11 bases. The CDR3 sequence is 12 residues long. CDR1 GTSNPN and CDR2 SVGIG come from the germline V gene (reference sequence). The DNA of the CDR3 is TGTGCCTGGGCAAGGGCAGGTCAGCCCCAGCATTTT. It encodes CAWARAGQPQHF.

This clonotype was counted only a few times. CDR3 sequence: CASSIREPETQYF. The CDR3 DNA sequence: TGTGCCAGCTCAATTCGGGAGCCAGAGACCCAGTACTTC. The chain uses TRBV18 and TRBJ2-5, with a tentative D call TRBD2 (6 bases). CDR1 is KGHSH, CDR2 LQKENI, per germline. This CDR3 is built from 13 residues. Trimming left V 5 bases short and J 4 bases short, with 11 bases between. Full variable domain (outside the CDR3, taken from reference TRBV18 and TRBJ2-5): NAGVMQNPRHLVRRRGQEARLRCSPMKGHSHVYWYRQLPEEGLKFMVYLQKENIIDESGMPKERFSAEFPKEGPSILRIQQVVRGDSAAYFCASSIREPETQYFGPGTRLLVL.

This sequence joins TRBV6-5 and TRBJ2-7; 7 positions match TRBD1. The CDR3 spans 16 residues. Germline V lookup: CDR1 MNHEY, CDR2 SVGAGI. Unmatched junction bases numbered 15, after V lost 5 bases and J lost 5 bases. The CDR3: CASSLDRAKLRDEQYF. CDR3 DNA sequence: TGTGCCAGCAGTCTCGACAGGGCCAAGCTACGGGACGAGCAGTACTTC.

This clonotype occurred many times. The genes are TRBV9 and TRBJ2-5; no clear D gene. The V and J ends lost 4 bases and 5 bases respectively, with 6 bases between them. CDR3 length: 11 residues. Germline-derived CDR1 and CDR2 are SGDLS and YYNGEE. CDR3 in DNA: TGTGCCAGCAGCTCAACGGAGACCCAGTACTTC. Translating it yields CASSSTETQYF. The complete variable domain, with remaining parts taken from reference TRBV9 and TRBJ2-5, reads DSGVTQTPKHLITATGQRVTLRCSPRSGDLSVYWYQQSLDQGLQFLIQYYNGEERAKGNILERFSAQQFPDLHSELNLSSLELGDSALYFCASSSTETQYFGPGTRLLVL.

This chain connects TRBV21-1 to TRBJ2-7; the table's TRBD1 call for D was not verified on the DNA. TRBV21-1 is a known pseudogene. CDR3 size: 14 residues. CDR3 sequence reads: CASSKMGQGFEQYF. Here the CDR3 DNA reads TGTGCCAGCAGCAAAATGGGACAGGGGTTCGAGCAGTACTTC.

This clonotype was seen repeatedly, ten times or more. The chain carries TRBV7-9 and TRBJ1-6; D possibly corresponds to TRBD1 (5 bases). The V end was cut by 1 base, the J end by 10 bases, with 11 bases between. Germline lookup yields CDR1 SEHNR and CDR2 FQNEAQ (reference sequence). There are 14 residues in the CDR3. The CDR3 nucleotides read TGTGCCAGCAGCTTAGAGGGGCGATACTCACCCCTCCACTTT. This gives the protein CASSLEGRYSPLHF.

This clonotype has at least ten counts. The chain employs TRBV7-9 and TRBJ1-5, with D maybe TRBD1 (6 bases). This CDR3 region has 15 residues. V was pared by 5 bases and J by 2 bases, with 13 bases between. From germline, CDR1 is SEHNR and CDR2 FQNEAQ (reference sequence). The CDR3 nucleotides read TGTGCCAGCAGCGTAGGGGGAACAGGCAATCAGCCCCAGCATTTT. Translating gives CASSVGGTGNQPQHF.